A selection of T cell receptor beta chains follows, all from one sample in a study of T cell repertoires in cytomegalovirus infection. TCRdb called the reads again in MiXCR, with one record for every CDR3 protein. Of just under 300,000 distinct CDR3 sequences listed, roughly 9.3% are singletons. Material for sequencing was PBMCs. The receptor set was obtained from a human donor in good health (CMV status not recorded). Some clones in this sample may be carry-over from other donors' samples. Both conserved end residues are part of each CDR3. The D gene is left open where the match is weak.

v_call: TRBV6-2/TRBV6-3
d_call: TRBD1
j_call: TRBJ1-5
cdr3_aa: CASRADRVGNQPQHF

v_call: TRBV27
d_call: TRBD2
j_call: TRBJ2-7
cdr3_aa: CASSWGGDGREQYF

v_call: TRBV14
d_call: TRBD1
j_call: TRBJ2-3
cdr3_aa: CASSRRQGRTDTQYF

v_call: TRBV27
d_call: NA
j_call: TRBJ2-1
cdr3_aa: CASSPPREFGNEQFF

v_call: TRBV20-1
d_call: NA
j_call: TRBJ1-1
cdr3_aa: CSASGGVFTEAFF

v_call: TRBV5-1
d_call: NA
j_call: TRBJ2-3
cdr3_aa: CASSRDTSTDTQYF

v_call: TRBV29-1
d_call: NA
j_call: TRBJ1-2
cdr3_aa: CSVGGEGYTF

v_call: TRBV6-5
d_call: NA
j_call: TRBJ1-4
cdr3_aa: CASSYAGRTNEKLFF

v_call: TRBV6-5
d_call: NA
j_call: TRBJ2-2
cdr3_aa: CASSAFSTPTGELFF

v_call: TRBV5-5
d_call: TRBD2
j_call: TRBJ2-7
cdr3_aa: CASSLAASGAYEQYF

v_call: TRBV28
d_call: NA
j_call: TRBJ1-5
cdr3_aa: CASRDRTDQPQHF

v_call: TRBV9
d_call: TRBD2
j_call: TRBJ2-3
cdr3_aa: CASSVALAGGVEADTQYF

v_call: TRBV7-2
d_call: NA
j_call: TRBJ2-7
cdr3_aa: CASSLGVPLYEQYF

v_call: TRBV5-1
d_call: TRBD2
j_call: TRBJ2-1
cdr3_aa: CASSLLAGVSNEQFF

v_call: TRBV29-1
d_call: NA
j_call: TRBJ1-1
cdr3_aa: CSVVLVQGTEAFF